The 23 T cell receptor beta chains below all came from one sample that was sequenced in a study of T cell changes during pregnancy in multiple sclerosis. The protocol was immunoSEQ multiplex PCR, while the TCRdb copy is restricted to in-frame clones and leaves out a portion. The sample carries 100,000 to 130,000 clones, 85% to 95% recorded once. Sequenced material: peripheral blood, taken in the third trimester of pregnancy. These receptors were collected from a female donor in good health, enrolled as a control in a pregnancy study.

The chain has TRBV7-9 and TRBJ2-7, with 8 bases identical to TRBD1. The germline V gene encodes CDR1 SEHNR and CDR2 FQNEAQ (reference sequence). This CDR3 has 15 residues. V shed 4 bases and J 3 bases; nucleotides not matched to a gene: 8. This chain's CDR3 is CASSYPGQDIYEQYF. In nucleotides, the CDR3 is TGTGCCAGCAGCTATCCGGGACAGGATATCTACGAGCAGTACTTC.

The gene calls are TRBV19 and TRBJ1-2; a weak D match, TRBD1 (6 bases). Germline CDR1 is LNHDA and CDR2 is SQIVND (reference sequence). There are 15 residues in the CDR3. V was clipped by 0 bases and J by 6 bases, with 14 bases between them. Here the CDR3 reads CASSIERTAGDGYTF. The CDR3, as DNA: TGTGCCAGTAGTATAGAAAGGACAGCGGGGGATGGCTACACCTTC.

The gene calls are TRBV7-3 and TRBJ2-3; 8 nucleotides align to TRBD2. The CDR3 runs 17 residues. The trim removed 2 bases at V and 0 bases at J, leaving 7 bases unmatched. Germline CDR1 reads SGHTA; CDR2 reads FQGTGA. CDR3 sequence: CASSLGASGSSTDTQYF. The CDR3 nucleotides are TGTGCCAGCAGCTTAGGGGCTAGCGGGTCGAGCACAGATACGCAGTATTTT. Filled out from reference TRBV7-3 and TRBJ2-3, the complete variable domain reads GAGVSQTPSNKVTEKGKYVELRCDPISGHTALYWYRQSLGQGPEFLIYFQGTGAADDSGLPNDRFFAVRPEGSVSTLKIQRTERGDSAVYLCASSLGASGSSTDTQYFGPGTRLTVL.

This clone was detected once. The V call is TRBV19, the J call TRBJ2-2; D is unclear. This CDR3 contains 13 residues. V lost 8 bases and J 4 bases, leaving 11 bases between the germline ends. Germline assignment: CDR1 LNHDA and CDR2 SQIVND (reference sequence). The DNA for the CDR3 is TGTGCCAGTGCCGAAGGAGTCACCGGGGAGCTGTTTTTT. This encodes CASAEGVTGELFF. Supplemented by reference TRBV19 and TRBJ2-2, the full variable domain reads DGGITQSPKYLFRKEGQNVTLSCEQNLNHDAMYWYRQDPGQGLRLIYYSQIVNDFQKGDIAEGYSVSREKKESFPLTVTSAQKNPTAFYLCASAEGVTGELFFGEGSRLTVL.

This chain's CDR3 is CASSLSRRDNSYEQYF. As DNA, the CDR3 is TGTGCCAGCAGCTTATCTCGCCGCGACAACAGCTACGAGCAGTACTTC. The genes are TRBV7-6 and TRBJ2-7; D ambiguous. This CDR3 has 16 residues. The ends were cut back, 2 bases at V and 3 bases at J, with 17 bases in the middle. Germline CDR1 SGHVS, CDR2 FNYEAQ.

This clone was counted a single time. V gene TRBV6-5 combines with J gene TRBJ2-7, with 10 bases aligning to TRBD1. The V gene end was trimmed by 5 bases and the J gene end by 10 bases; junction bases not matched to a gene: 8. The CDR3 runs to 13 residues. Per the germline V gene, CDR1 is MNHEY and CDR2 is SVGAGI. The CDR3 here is CASSRDRGAQQYF. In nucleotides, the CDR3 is TGTGCCAGCAGTAGGGACAGGGGAGCGCAACAGTACTTC.

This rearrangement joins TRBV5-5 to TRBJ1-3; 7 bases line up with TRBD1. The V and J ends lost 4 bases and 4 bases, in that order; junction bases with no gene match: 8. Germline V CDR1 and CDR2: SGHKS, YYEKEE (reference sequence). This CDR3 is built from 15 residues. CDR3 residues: CASSVSGTEGNTIYF. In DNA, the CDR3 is TGTGCCAGCAGCGTATCCGGGACAGAGGGAAACACCATATATTTT. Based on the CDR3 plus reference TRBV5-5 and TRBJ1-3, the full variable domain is DAGVTQSPTHLIKTRGQQVTLRCSPISGHKSVSWYQQVLGQGPQFIFQYYEKEERGRGNFPDRFSARQFPNYSSELNVNALLLGDSALYLCASSVSGTEGNTIYFGEGSWLTVV.

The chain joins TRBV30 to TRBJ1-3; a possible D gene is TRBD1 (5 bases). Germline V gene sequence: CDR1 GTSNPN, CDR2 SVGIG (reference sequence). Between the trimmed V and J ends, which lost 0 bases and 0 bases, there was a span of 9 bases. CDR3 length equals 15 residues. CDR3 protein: CAWSVSRASGNTIYF. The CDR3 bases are TGTGCCTGGAGTGTTTCCAGGGCCTCTGGAAACACCATATATTTT.

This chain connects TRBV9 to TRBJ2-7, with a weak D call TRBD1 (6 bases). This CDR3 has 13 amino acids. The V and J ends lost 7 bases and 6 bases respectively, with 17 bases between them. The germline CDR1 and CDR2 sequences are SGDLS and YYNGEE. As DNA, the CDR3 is TGTGCCAGCGGGGGCGTGTCGGGGTCCGAGCAGTACTTC. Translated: CASGGVSGSEQYF.

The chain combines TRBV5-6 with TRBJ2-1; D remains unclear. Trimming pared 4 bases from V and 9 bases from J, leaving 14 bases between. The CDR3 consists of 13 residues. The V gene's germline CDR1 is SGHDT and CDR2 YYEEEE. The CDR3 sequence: CASSGYSGGEQFF. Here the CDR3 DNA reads TGTGCCAGCAGCGGCTACTCCGGCGGTGAGCAGTTCTTC.

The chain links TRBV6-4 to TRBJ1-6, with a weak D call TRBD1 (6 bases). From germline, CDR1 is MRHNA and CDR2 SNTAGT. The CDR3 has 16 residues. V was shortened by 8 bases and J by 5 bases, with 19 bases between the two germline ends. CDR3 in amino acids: CASHPEAGAHNSPLHF. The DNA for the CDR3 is TGTGCCAGCCACCCAGAGGCAGGGGCTCATAATTCACCCCTCCACTTT.

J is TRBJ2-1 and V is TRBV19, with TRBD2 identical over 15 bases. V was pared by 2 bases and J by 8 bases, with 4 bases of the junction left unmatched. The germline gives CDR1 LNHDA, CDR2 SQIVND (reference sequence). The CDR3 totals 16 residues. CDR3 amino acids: CASSIFRTSGGDEQFF. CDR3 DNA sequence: TGTGCCAGTAGTATATTTAGGACTAGCGGGGGGGATGAGCAGTTCTTC.

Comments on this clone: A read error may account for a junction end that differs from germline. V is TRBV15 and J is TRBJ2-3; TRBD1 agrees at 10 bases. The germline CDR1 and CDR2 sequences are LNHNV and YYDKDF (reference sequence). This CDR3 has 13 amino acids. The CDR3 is CATSSGRTGGSLF. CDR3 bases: TGTGCCACCAGCAGTGGCCGGACAGGGGGAAGCCTTTTT.

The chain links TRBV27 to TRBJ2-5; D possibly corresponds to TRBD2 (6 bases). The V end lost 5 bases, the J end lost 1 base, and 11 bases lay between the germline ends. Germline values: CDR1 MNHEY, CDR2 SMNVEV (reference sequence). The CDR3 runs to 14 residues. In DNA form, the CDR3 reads TGTGCCAGCAGTCCAAGGGACTTCCAAGAGACCCAGTACTTC. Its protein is CASSPRDFQETQYF.

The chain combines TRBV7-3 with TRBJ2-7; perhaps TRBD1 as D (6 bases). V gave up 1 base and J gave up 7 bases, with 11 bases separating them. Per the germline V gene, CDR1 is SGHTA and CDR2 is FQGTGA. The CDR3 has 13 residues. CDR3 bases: TGTGCCAGCAGCTTAAGCAGGGGAGCTGAGCAGTACTTC. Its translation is CASSLSRGAEQYF.

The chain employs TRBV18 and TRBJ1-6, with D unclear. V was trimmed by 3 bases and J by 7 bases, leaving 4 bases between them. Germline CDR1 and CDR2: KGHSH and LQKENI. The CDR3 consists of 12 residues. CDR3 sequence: CASSPRNSPLHF. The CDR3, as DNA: TGTGCCAGCTCACCCCGGAATTCACCCCTCCACTTT.

The CDR3 loop is CASSLGQGVHQPQHF. The CDR3 nucleotides are TGTGCCAGCTCACTTGGACAGGGTGTACATCAGCCCCAGCATTTT. The rearrangement uses TRBV18 and TRBJ1-5; 8 bases align to TRBD1. Per the germline V gene, CDR1 is KGHSH and CDR2 is LQKENI. Unmatched junction bases numbered 7, after V lost 4 bases and J lost 5 bases. This CDR3 is built from 15 residues. The full variable domain, with the rest looked up from reference TRBV18 and TRBJ1-5, is NAGVMQNPRHLVRRRGQEARLRCSPMKGHSHVYWYRQLPEEGLKFMVYLQKENIIDESGMPKERFSAEFPKEGPSILRIQQVVRGDSAAYFCASSLGQGVHQPQHFGDGTRLSIL.

CDR3 sequence (DNA): TGTGCCAGCAGCTTAGCTTGGGCAGGGGGCCAGGAGACCCAGTACTTC. Its protein is CASSLAWAGGQETQYF. The rearrangement joins TRBV7-8 to TRBJ2-5; 8 nucleotides agree with TRBD1. The CDR3 extends over 16 amino acids. Germline-derived CDR1 and CDR2 are SGHVS and FQNEAQ. J was trimmed by 5 bases and V by 0 bases; bases with no gene match: 8.

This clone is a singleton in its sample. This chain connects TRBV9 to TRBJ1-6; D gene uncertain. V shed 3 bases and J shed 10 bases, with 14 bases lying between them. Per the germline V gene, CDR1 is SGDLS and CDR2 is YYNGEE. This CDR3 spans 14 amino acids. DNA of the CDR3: TGTGCCAGCAGCGCCCATACTCGAAACTCACCCCTCCACTTT. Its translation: CASSAHTRNSPLHF. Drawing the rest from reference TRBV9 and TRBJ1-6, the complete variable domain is DSGVTQTPKHLITATGQRVTLRCSPRSGDLSVYWYQQSLDQGLQFLIQYYNGEERAKGNILERFSAQQFPDLHSELNLSSLELGDSALYFCASSAHTRNSPLHFGNGTRLTVT.

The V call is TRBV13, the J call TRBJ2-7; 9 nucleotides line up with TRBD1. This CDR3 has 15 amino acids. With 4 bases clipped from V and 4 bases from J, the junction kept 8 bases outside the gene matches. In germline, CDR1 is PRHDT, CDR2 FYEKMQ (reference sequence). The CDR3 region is CASSSVTGTGYEQYF. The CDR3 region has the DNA TGTGCCAGCAGCTCGGTAACCGGGACAGGGTACGAGCAGTACTTC.

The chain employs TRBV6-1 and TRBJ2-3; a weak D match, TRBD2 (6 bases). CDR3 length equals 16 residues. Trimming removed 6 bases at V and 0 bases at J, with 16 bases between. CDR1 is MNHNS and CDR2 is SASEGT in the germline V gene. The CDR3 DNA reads TGTGCCAGCAGCGAAACCGGGACTGTTAGCACAGATACGCAGTATTTT. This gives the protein CASSETGTVSTDTQYF.

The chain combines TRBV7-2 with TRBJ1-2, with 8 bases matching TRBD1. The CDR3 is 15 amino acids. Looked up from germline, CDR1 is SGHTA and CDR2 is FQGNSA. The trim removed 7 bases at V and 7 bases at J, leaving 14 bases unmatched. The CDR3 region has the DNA TGTGCCAGCACGCCAAGCGTGGGACAGGCGGCTGGCTACACCTTC. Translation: CASTPSVGQAAGYTF.

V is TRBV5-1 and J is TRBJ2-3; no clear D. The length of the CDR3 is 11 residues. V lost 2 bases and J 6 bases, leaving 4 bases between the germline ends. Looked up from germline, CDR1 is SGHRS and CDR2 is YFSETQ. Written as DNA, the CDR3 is TGCGCCAGCAGCTTTGAGGATACGCAGTATTTT. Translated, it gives CASSFEDTQYF. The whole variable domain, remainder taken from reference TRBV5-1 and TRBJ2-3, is KAGVTQTPRYLIKTRGQQVTLSCSPISGHRSVSWYQQTPGQGLQFLFEYFSETQRNKGNFPGRFSGRQFSNSRSEMNVSTLELGDSALYLCASSFEDTQYFGPGTRLTVL.